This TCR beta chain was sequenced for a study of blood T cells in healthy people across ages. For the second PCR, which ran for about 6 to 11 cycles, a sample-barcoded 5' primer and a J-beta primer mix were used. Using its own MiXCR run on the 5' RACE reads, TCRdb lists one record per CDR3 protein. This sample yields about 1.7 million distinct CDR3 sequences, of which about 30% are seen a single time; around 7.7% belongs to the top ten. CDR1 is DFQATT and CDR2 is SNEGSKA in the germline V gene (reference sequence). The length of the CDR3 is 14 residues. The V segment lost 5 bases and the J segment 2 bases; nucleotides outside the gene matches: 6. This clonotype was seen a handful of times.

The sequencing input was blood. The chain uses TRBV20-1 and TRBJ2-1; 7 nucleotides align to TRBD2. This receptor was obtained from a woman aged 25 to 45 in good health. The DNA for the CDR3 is TGCAGTGCTGTGGGAGGGAGGGCCTACAATGAGCAGTTCTTC. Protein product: CSAVGGRAYNEQFF.